This passage covers 32 T cell receptor beta chains from one sample sequenced in a study of cytomegalovirus exposure and HLA in healthy donors. A multiplex PCR was run with 60 Vbeta primers and 13 Jbeta primers. The data were produced by immunoSEQ multiplex PCR, yet TCRdb's version contains in-frame clones alone and is incomplete. The top ten clones hold about 13% of a sample with about 150,000 clones, roughly 78% of them seen once. Input material: PBMCs. The receptors derive from a woman between 45 and 60 years old in good health and CMV-seropositive.

As to this clone: Different DNA sequences within this sample yield the same CDR3. The rearrangement uses TRBV30 and TRBJ1-1; 7 nucleotides line up with TRBD1. This CDR3 spans 21 amino acids. With 5 bases clipped from V and 3 bases from J, the junction kept 30 bases outside the gene matches. The germline V gene encodes CDR1 GTSNPN and CDR2 SVGIG (reference sequence). The CDR3 region is CAWETPPRYGGGADKDTEAFF. DNA of the CDR3: TGTGCCTGGGAAACCCCGCCCAGGTACGGAGGGGGCGCGGACAAGGACACTGAAGCTTTCTTT.

This rearrangement joins TRBV7-2 to TRBJ2-3; D uncertain. The germline V gene has CDR1 SGHTA and CDR2 FQGNSA. The V and J ends lost 5 bases and 1 base respectively, with 7 bases between them. The CDR3 runs 13 residues. CDR3 in amino acids: CASSPTGTDTQYF. The CDR3 DNA reads TGTGCCAGCAGCCCCACGGGCACAGATACGCAGTATTTT.

The chain is built from TRBV5-1 and TRBJ2-6; D is undetermined. Trimming removed 0 bases at V and 1 base at J, with 11 bases between. The CDR3 is made up of 17 amino acids. Germline V gives CDR1 SGHRS, CDR2 YFSETQ. The CDR3 DNA reads as TGCGCCAGCAGCTTGGAAAGATCCCGGTCTGGGGCCAACGTCCTGACTTTC. Amino acids: CASSLERSRSGANVLTF.

The chain carries TRBV9 and TRBJ1-1, with 9 bases aligning to TRBD1. The CDR3 length is 19 residues. Unmatched junction bases numbered 17, after V lost 5 bases and J lost 0 bases. Per the germline V gene, CDR1 is SGDLS and CDR2 is YYNGEE. The CDR3 DNA follows: TGTGCCAGCAGTCATGGACAGGGGACTAGTCGGGGCGTGAACACTGAAGCTTTCTTT. This sequence encodes CASSHGQGTSRGVNTEAFF. Combining the CDR3 with reference TRBV9 and TRBJ1-1 gives the whole variable domain DSGVTQTPKHLITATGQRVTLRCSPRSGDLSVYWYQQSLDQGLQFLIQYYNGEERAKGNILERFSAQQFPDLHSELNLSSLELGDSALYFCASSHGQGTSRGVNTEAFFGQGTRLTVV.

This clone has a handful of counts. The V call is TRBV6-1, the J call TRBJ2-5; a weak D match, TRBD1 (8 bases). The V end was cut by 4 bases, the J end by 6 bases, with 15 bases between. The CDR3 has 14 amino acids. CDR1 is MNHNS and CDR2 is SASEGT in the germline V gene. This CDR3 reads CASSGTGRAKTQYF. The CDR3 coding sequence is TGTGCCAGCAGTGGGACAGGGAGGGCAAAGACCCAGTACTTC.

The chain couples TRBV6-5 to TRBJ1-1, with 9 bases lining up with TRBD1. This CDR3 spans 14 amino acids. V lost 6 bases, J lost 5 bases, and 7 bases stayed unmatched. Germline V CDR1 and CDR2: MNHEY, SVGAGI. The CDR3 spells CASSTGGITTEAFF. The CDR3 DNA follows: TGTGCCAGCAGCACAGGGGGCATAACTACTGAAGCTTTCTTT.

The chain uses TRBV2 and TRBJ2-1; possible D gene TRBD2, 5 bases. Germline V gene lookup returns CDR1 SNHLY and CDR2 FYNNEI. Trimming took off 6 bases at V and 6 bases at J, with 15 bases between the two ends. The CDR3 is 14 residues long. Written as DNA, the CDR3 is TGTGCCAGCAGCCCGCGGGCACCCTCCAATGAGCAGTTCTTC. Protein product: CASSPRAPSNEQFF.

The chain recombines TRBV5-1 with TRBJ2-2; tentative D call: TRBD2 (5 bases). The CDR3 has 12 amino acids. Germline lookup yields CDR1 SGHRS and CDR2 YFSETQ. V dropped 4 bases and J dropped 5 bases, with 6 bases sitting between them. This CDR3 reads CASSRGTGELFF. The CDR3 DNA follows: TGCGCCAGCAGCCGGGGAACCGGGGAGCTGTTTTTT. Variable domain in full (rest from reference TRBV5-1 and TRBJ2-2): KAGVTQTPRYLIKTRGQQVTLSCSPISGHRSVSWYQQTPGQGLQFLFEYFSETQRNKGNFPGRFSGRQFSNSRSEMNVSTLELGDSALYLCASSRGTGELFFGEGSRLTVL.

Written as DNA, the CDR3 is TGTGCCTGGTCGGGCCGGGGTGGGGGGAGAGAGACCCAGTACTTC. This translates into CAWSGRGGGRETQYF. The gene calls are TRBV30 and TRBJ2-5, with D perhaps TRBD2 (6 bases). Per germline, CDR1 GTSNPN and CDR2 SVGIG (reference sequence). With 5 bases removed from V and 4 bases from J, the gap between germline ends came to 20 bases. This CDR3 comprises 15 residues.

This chain uses TRBV27 with TRBJ2-3; perhaps TRBD2 as D (6 bases). V shed 4 bases and J shed 5 bases, with 10 bases lying between them. CDR1 is MNHEY, CDR2 SMNVEV, per germline (reference sequence). This CDR3 is built from 13 residues. The DNA for the CDR3 is TGTGCCAGCAGTTCCCTCGGGGGAGATACGCAGTATTTT. This sequence encodes CASSSLGGDTQYF.

The chain has TRBV12-2 and TRBJ2-2; the table's D call, TRBD1, was not checked against the DNA. TRBV12-2 is annotated as a pseudogene. The length of the CDR3 is 14 residues. In DNA, the CDR3 is TGTGCAAGTCGCTTATTGGTTGGCCCCGGGGAGCTGTTTTTT. Encoded protein: CASRLLVGPGELFF.

This clone was observed a single time. This chain joins TRBV9 and TRBJ2-3; 10 nucleotides agree with TRBD2. The germline V gene has CDR1 SGDLS and CDR2 YYNGEE. The CDR3 contains 15 residues. V trimming: 0 bases; J trimming: 4 bases; junction bases outside the gene matches: 2. The CDR3 DNA reads TGTGCCAGCAGCGTAGTGGGGACTAGCGCAGATACGCAGTATTTT. It yields the protein CASSVVGTSADTQYF. Full variable domain (outside the CDR3, taken from reference TRBV9 and TRBJ2-3): DSGVTQTPKHLITATGQRVTLRCSPRSGDLSVYWYQQSLDQGLQFLIQYYNGEERAKGNILERFSAQQFPDLHSELNLSSLELGDSALYFCASSVVGTSADTQYFGPGTRLTVL.

The chain combines TRBV11-1 with TRBJ2-1, with a tentative D call TRBD2 (7 bases). This CDR3 is built from 17 residues. From germline, CDR1 is SGHAT and CDR2 FQDESV (reference sequence). Trimming removed 3 bases at V and 1 base at J, with 16 bases between. The DNA of the CDR3 is TGTGCCAGCAGCTTTCCTCCCGGGGGGCCATCCTACAATGAGCAGTTCTTC. Encoded protein: CASSFPPGGPSYNEQFF.

CDR3 sequence (DNA): TGTGCCAGCGATTATAGCGGAAGCACAGATACGCAGTATTTT. As protein: CASDYSGSTDTQYF. The V and J genes are TRBV6-5 and TRBJ2-3; D possibly corresponds to TRBD2 (6 bases). In germline, CDR1 is MNHEY, CDR2 SVGAGI. The V end was cut by 8 bases, the J end by 0 bases, with 12 bases between. The CDR3 loop spans 14 amino acids.

The J gene is TRBJ2-7, the V gene TRBV5-6; tentatively, D is TRBD1 (6 bases). The CDR3 has 16 amino acids. Deletions cut 4 bases from V and 1 base from J, with 18 bases between. The germline V gene encodes CDR1 SGHDT and CDR2 YYEEEE. As DNA, the CDR3 is TGTGCCAGCAGCCTCAGGCAGGGGTACGGTTCCTACGAGCAGTACTTC. As protein: CASSLRQGYGSYEQYF. Full variable domain (remainder filled in from reference TRBV5-6 and TRBJ2-7): DAGVTQSPTHLIKTRGQQVTLRCSPKSGHDTVSWYQQALGQGPQFIFQYYEEEERQRGNFPDRFSGHQFPNYSSELNVNALLLGDSALYLCASSLRQGYGSYEQYFGPGTRLTVT.

The V call is TRBV6-5, the J call TRBJ1-6; TRBD1 is a possible D gene (6 bases). V lost 1 base, J lost 10 bases, and 11 bases lay in between. Per the germline V gene, CDR1 is MNHEY and CDR2 is SVGAGI. This CDR3 contains 14 residues. For the CDR3, the DNA is TGTGCCAGCAGTTACTTAGGGACAAGGTCACCCCTCCACTTT. Translation gives CASSYLGTRSPLHF.

The chain has TRBV19 and TRBJ2-3; the match to TRBD2 covers 8 bases. Per germline, CDR1 LNHDA and CDR2 SQIVND (reference sequence). The CDR3 runs 13 residues. Germline trimming cut 6 bases from V and 4 bases from J; bases unmatched to any gene: 3. CDR3 DNA: TGTGCCAGTAGCGGAGCGGGGGCAGATACGCAGTATTTT. Protein sequence: CASSGAGADTQYF. The full variable domain, with the rest looked up from reference TRBV19 and TRBJ2-3, is DGGITQSPKYLFRKEGQNVTLSCEQNLNHDAMYWYRQDPGQGLRLIYYSQIVNDFQKGDIAEGYSVSREKKESFPLTVTSAQKNPTAFYLCASSGAGADTQYFGPGTRLTVL.

CDR3 bases: TGTGCCAGCAGCCACTCCCATTCACCCCTCCACTTT. It codes for CASSHSHSPLHF. V is TRBV7-9 and J is TRBJ1-6, with D unclear. V dropped 5 bases and J dropped 8 bases, with 7 bases sitting between them. This CDR3 is 12 amino acids long. Germline values: CDR1 SEHNR, CDR2 FQNEAQ (reference sequence).

Worth noting for this clone: Additional DNA sequences in this sample encode the identical CDR3. J is TRBJ2-7 and V is TRBV6-1, with TRBD1 as a possible D gene (6 bases). CDR3 length: 15 residues. The V gene lost 3 bases and the J gene lost 6 bases, with 18 bases spanning the gap. Germline V CDR1 and CDR2: MNHNS, SASEGT. Here the CDR3 DNA reads TGTGCCAGCAGTGACAGTCACCGCAGGGGTCTCGAGCAGTACTTC. Amino acid sequence: CASSDSHRRGLEQYF.

This chain connects TRBV5-1 to TRBJ2-1, with 9 nucleotides matching TRBD1. After removal of 3 bases from V and 15 bases from J, the junction contained 4 bases not matched to a gene. The CDR3 spans 11 residues. Per germline, CDR1 SGHRS and CDR2 YFSETQ. CDR3 DNA: TGCGCCAGCAGCTCGGGACAGGGTCGGTTCTTC. Translated, it gives CASSSGQGRFF. Full variable domain (missing parts from reference TRBV5-1 and TRBJ2-1): KAGVTQTPRYLIKTRGQQVTLSCSPISGHRSVSWYQQTPGQGLQFLFEYFSETQRNKGNFPGRFSGRQFSNSRSEMNVSTLELGDSALYLCASSSGQGRFFGPGTRLTVL.

The V gene is TRBV5-5, the J gene TRBJ2-5, with TRBD1 as a possible D gene (5 bases). Germline values: CDR1 SGHKS, CDR2 YYEKEE (reference sequence). The CDR3 is made up of 12 amino acids. V shed 4 bases and J shed 6 bases, with 10 bases lying between them. The CDR3 DNA reads as TGTGCCAGCAGCCCCAGGGAAAAGACCCAGTACTTC. It yields the protein CASSPREKTQYF.

V and J are TRBV5-1 and TRBJ2-2; the D is unclear. Trimming left V 4 bases short and J 3 bases short, with 7 bases between. The CDR3 contains 13 residues. In germline, CDR1 is SGHRS, CDR2 YFSETQ. CDR3 DNA: TGCGCCAGCAGCACCGCGGACACCGGGGAGCTGTTTTTT. It encodes CASSTADTGELFF.

V usage is TRBV6-6 and J usage is TRBJ1-5, with 7 bases matching TRBD1. This CDR3 is 14 amino acids long. The junction had 9 bases not matched to a gene; V was cut back by 6 bases and J by 7 bases. The germline CDR1 and CDR2 sequences are MNHNY and SVGAGI (reference sequence). This chain's CDR3 is CASRLTGLGQPQHF. CDR3 nucleotide sequence: TGTGCCAGCAGATTGACAGGGTTGGGGCAGCCCCAGCATTTT.

The chain uses TRBV30 and TRBJ1-2; weak D call: TRBD1 (5 bases). V lost 3 bases to trimming and J lost 6 bases, with 8 bases between them. CDR3 size: 11 residues. CDR1 is GTSNPN, CDR2 SVGIG, per germline (reference sequence). The CDR3 bases are TGTGCCTGGAGCTCACAGGATGGCTACACCTTC. Translation gives CAWSSQDGYTF.

This clone was counted between two and nine times. The CDR3 DNA reads as TGTGCCAGCAGTGATCCTCAAGCGGGGGGAGATACGCAGTATTTT. As protein: CASSDPQAGGDTQYF. The genes are TRBV25-1 and TRBJ2-3; 9 bases agree with TRBD2. The CDR3 is made up of 15 amino acids. The junction had 6 bases not matched to a gene; V was cut back by 3 bases and J by 5 bases. Germline assignment: CDR1 MGHDK and CDR2 SYGVNS.

This clone has only a few counts. The chain uses TRBV5-1 and TRBJ2-5; 9 bases agree with TRBD1. This CDR3 contains 14 residues. Germline V gene lookup returns CDR1 SGHRS and CDR2 YFSETQ. J lost 5 bases, V lost 4 bases, and 6 bases had no gene match. The chain's CDR3 is CASSPTGGIETQYF. The CDR3 region has the DNA TGCGCCAGCAGCCCGACAGGGGGGATCGAGACCCAGTACTTC.

The V and J genes are TRBV5-6 and TRBJ1-1; a possible D gene is TRBD1 (5 bases). In germline, CDR1 is SGHDT, CDR2 YYEEEE. Deletions cut 2 bases from V and 12 bases from J, with 17 bases between. The CDR3 runs 13 residues. Here the CDR3 reads CASSFTGPSPSFF. DNA of the CDR3: TGTGCCAGCAGCTTTACAGGCCCCTCCCCGTCTTTCTTT.

The rearrangement joins TRBV29-1 to TRBJ2-1; 16 bases line up with TRBD2. The CDR3 covers 18 residues. The V segment lost 3 bases and the J segment 2 bases; nucleotides outside the gene matches: 7. CDR1 is SQVTM and CDR2 is ANQGSEA in the germline V gene. DNA for the CDR3: TGCAGCGTTGAGGAGTCGGGACTAGCGGGGGGGCCCTACAATGAGCAGTTCTTC. This sequence encodes CSVEESGLAGGPYNEQFF.

The chain employs TRBV20-1 and TRBJ1-4, with D tentatively TRBD1 (6 bases). Germline V gene sequence: CDR1 DFQATT, CDR2 SNEGSKA (reference sequence). This CDR3 has 11 amino acids. V was cut by 0 bases and J by 14 bases, with 10 bases left in between. The CDR3 here is CSARDRGKLFF. The CDR3 region has the DNA TGCAGTGCTAGAGACAGGGGAAAGCTGTTTTTT.

This chain joins TRBV4-1 and TRBJ1-3; weak D call: TRBD1 (6 bases). In germline, CDR1 is MGHRA, CDR2 YSYEKL. There are 15 residues in the CDR3. V lost 6 bases, J lost 0 bases, and 12 bases lay in between. The CDR3 nucleotides are TGCGCCAGCAGACTGACAGGTGACTCTGGAAACACCATATATTTT. It is translated as CASRLTGDSGNTIYF.

The chain joins TRBV29-1 to TRBJ2-3, with 12 bases identical to TRBD2. There are 13 residues in the CDR3. The germline V gene has CDR1 SQVTM and CDR2 ANQGSEA. The junction had 2 bases not matched to a gene; V was cut back by 6 bases and J by 4 bases. The CDR3 DNA is TGCAGCGTAACTAGCGGGGGGCCAGATACGCAGTATTTT. This sequence encodes CSVTSGGPDTQYF.

Note on this clone: Other DNA sequences from this sample encode an identical CDR3 as well. This rearrangement joins TRBV4-2 to TRBJ1-1; D gene ambiguous. V was clipped by 4 bases and J by 2 bases, with 5 bases between them. Per the germline V gene, CDR1 is LGHNA and CDR2 is YNFKEQ. This CDR3 is 12 amino acids long. In DNA form, the CDR3 reads TGTGCCAGCAGCCGAGTTAACACTGAAGCTTTCTTT. Translating gives CASSRVNTEAFF.